Following are 9 T cell receptor beta chains from one sample sequenced in a study of shared clonotypes between healthy human individuals. Terminally differentiated effector memory CD45RA+ cells were excluded from the naive CD8 cells, which were CD45RO-negative and positively selected for CCR7. Produced via immunoSEQ multiplex PCR; TCRdb's table is partial and in-frame only. Of millions of clones detected, over 85% appear once; the ten largest clones hold 0.85% to 1.3%. The specimen sequenced was naive CD8+ T cells sorted from blood. The receptors derive from a man aged 18-30 years in good health.

This clone was picked up one time. V and J are TRBV5-1 and TRBJ1-5; no clear D gene. Germline CDR1 SGHRS, CDR2 YFSETQ. V was clipped by 1 base and J by 3 bases, with 11 bases between them. The CDR3 has 15 residues. For the CDR3, the DNA is TGCGCCAGCAGCTTGTCGGAATTTGACAATCAGCCCCAGCATTTT. It yields the protein CASSLSEFDNQPQHF. Full variable domain (remainder filled in from reference TRBV5-1 and TRBJ1-5): KAGVTQTPRYLIKTRGQQVTLSCSPISGHRSVSWYQQTPGQGLQFLFEYFSETQRNKGNFPGRFSGRQFSNSRSEMNVSTLELGDSALYLCASSLSEFDNQPQHFGDGTRLSIL.

The V call is TRBV30, the J call TRBJ1-1, with TRBD1 as a possible D gene (6 bases). V was cut by 1 base and J by 5 bases, with 14 bases left in between. Germline values: CDR1 GTSNPN, CDR2 SVGIG (reference sequence). This CDR3 has 14 residues. Here the CDR3 reads CAWSEEGEVTEAFF. The CDR3 DNA reads as TGTGCCTGGAGTGAGGAGGGGGAAGTTACTGAAGCTTTCTTT.

The genes are TRBV2 and TRBJ2-3; maybe TRBD1 (6 bases). Germline V gene lookup returns CDR1 SNHLY and CDR2 FYNNEI. V gave up 7 bases and J gave up 0 bases, with 11 bases separating them. The CDR3 sequence is 14 residues long. The CDR3 nucleotides are TGTGCCAGCAATGCAGGGGACAGCACAGATACGCAGTATTTT. Its protein is CASNAGDSTDTQYF.

The CDR3 nucleotides are TGTGCCAGCAGTTTATTCGGGGGCTCCTATAATTCACCCCTCCACTTT. Its protein product is CASSLFGGSYNSPLHF. The chain links TRBV27 to TRBJ1-6, with a weak D call TRBD1 (5 bases). Trimming removed 1 base at V and 0 bases at J, with 7 bases between. CDR1 is MNHEY, CDR2 SMNVEV, per germline (reference sequence). This CDR3 is built from 16 residues.

The chain couples TRBV4-2 to TRBJ2-1, with D possibly being TRBD2 (6 bases). Trimming stripped 3 bases from V and 10 bases from J, with 16 bases between. Per germline, CDR1 LGHNA and CDR2 YNFKEQ. The CDR3 sequence is 14 residues long. The CDR3 DNA reads TGTGCCAGCAGCCACTTCACGACTAGTGGAGAGCAGTTCTTC. Translating it yields CASSHFTTSGEQFF.

In regard to this clone: In the same sample, other DNA sequences code for this CDR3. This chain uses TRBV27 with TRBJ2-7; no clear D gene. Looked up from germline, CDR1 is MNHEY and CDR2 is SMNVEV (reference sequence). Trimming left V 0 bases short and J 0 bases short, with 9 bases between. The CDR3 is 15 residues long. The CDR3 reads CASSLSPASSYEQYF. The CDR3 DNA is TGTGCCAGCAGTTTATCCCCGGCCAGCTCCTACGAGCAGTACTTC.

The chain combines TRBV2 with TRBJ1-1; D is perhaps TRBD1 (6 bases). The CDR3 is 15 residues long. Trimming removed 3 bases at V and 5 bases at J, with 16 bases between. The germline V gene encodes CDR1 SNHLY and CDR2 FYNNEI. The CDR3 here is CASSDSLGGGTEAFF. CDR3 in DNA: TGTGCCAGCAGTGACTCGCTCGGAGGGGGAACTGAAGCTTTCTTT.

The chain recombines TRBV4-1 with TRBJ2-2; D is undetermined. Germline CDR1 reads MGHRA; CDR2 reads YSYEKL. Trimming left V 1 base short and J 3 bases short, with 9 bases between. CDR3 length: 15 amino acids. This CDR3 is CASSQGPRDTGELFF. CDR3 coding DNA: TGCGCCAGCAGCCAAGGGCCCAGAGACACCGGGGAGCTGTTTTTT.

This chain joins TRBV6-1 and TRBJ1-2, with 8 nucleotides matching TRBD1. The CDR3 length is 14 residues. The V segment lost 4 bases and the J segment 5 bases; nucleotides outside the gene matches: 6. Germline V gene data show CDR1 as MNHNS and CDR2 as SASEGT. The CDR3 DNA reads TGTGCCAGCAGTGGACCGACAGGGGTTTATGGCTACACCTTC. This encodes CASSGPTGVYGYTF.